This passage covers 10 T cell receptor beta chains from one sample sequenced in a study of control samples from healthy donors and cancer patients. Here immunoSEQ multiplex PCR was the method, and the copy in TCRdb shows in-frame clones only, minus some. The data hold 130,000 or so clones, with roughly 86% observed a single time. The sequenced sample was PBMCs. These receptors were obtained from a man aged 50-60 years with head and neck cancer.

The chain carries TRBV18 and TRBJ2-2; D might be TRBD2 (6 bases). The V end was cut by 2 bases, the J end by 3 bases, with 13 bases between. The CDR3 is made up of 16 amino acids. Germline V gene lookup returns CDR1 KGHSH and CDR2 LQKENI. CDR3 sequence: CASSPSFGTYTGELFF. CDR3 nucleotide sequence: TGTGCCAGCTCACCATCCTTTGGGACTTACACCGGGGAGCTGTTTTTT. Full variable domain (missing parts from reference TRBV18 and TRBJ2-2): NAGVMQNPRHLVRRRGQEARLRCSPMKGHSHVYWYRQLPEEGLKFMVYLQKENIIDESGMPKERFSAEFPKEGPSILRIQQVVRGDSAAYFCASSPSFGTYTGELFFGEGSRLTVL.

V gene TRBV13 combines with J gene TRBJ2-3; possibly TRBD1 for D (5 bases). CDR3 length equals 15 residues. Looked up from germline, CDR1 is PRHDT and CDR2 is FYEKMQ (reference sequence). V was clipped by 3 bases and J by 0 bases, with 10 bases between them. The CDR3 nucleotides are TGTGCCAGCAGCTTTAGGGGCGGTAGCACAGATACGCAGTATTTT. It is translated as CASSFRGGSTDTQYF.

The sample holds one count of this clone. The rearrangement links TRBV28 to TRBJ2-1; TRBD2 matches at 7 bases. In germline, CDR1 is MDHEN, CDR2 SYDVKM. This CDR3 spans 15 amino acids. Losses at the gene ends were 2 bases for V and 5 bases for J; bases not matched to a gene: 6. CDR3 in amino acids: CASSLGGRPDNEQFF. The DNA for the CDR3 is TGTGCCAGCAGTTTAGGCGGGAGACCGGACAATGAGCAGTTCTTC.

The chain links TRBV7-3 to TRBJ2-1; 8 nucleotides agree with TRBD2. Per germline, CDR1 SGHTA and CDR2 FQGTGA. The CDR3 contains 16 residues. Germline trimming cut 5 bases from V and 6 bases from J; bases unmatched to any gene: 12. The CDR3 DNA follows: TGTGCCAGCAGCCCCGGGGGGGGAAGCCCAGGCAATGAGCAGTTCTTC. This gives the protein CASSPGGGSPGNEQFF.

This clone was detected once. V and J are TRBV6-5 and TRBJ2-5; a possible D gene is TRBD2 (6 bases). The CDR3 covers 13 residues. Germline V lookup: CDR1 MNHEY, CDR2 SVGAGI. Between the trimmed V and J ends, which lost 8 bases and 9 bases, there was a span of 19 bases. This CDR3 is CASGCGAPGAQYF. CDR3 in DNA: TGTGCCAGCGGGTGCGGGGCCCCGGGGGCCCAGTACTTC.

This clone has a single count. The chain is built from TRBV24-1 and TRBJ1-1, with D possibly being TRBD1 (5 bases). Per germline, CDR1 KGHDR and CDR2 SFDVKD. Trimming shortened V by 4 bases and J by 10 bases, and 21 bases separated the two germline ends. This CDR3 comprises 15 residues. The CDR3 protein is CATSDPARGSPGAFF. The DNA for the CDR3 is TGTGCCACCAGTGACCCCGCGCGGGGCTCCCCTGGAGCTTTCTTT.

The chain combines TRBV2 with TRBJ1-2; D call uncertain. Germline V gene data show CDR1 as SNHLY and CDR2 as FYNNEI. Trimming shortened V by 4 bases and J by 8 bases, and 8 bases separated the two germline ends. This CDR3 region has 11 residues. The CDR3 loop is CASSVREGYTF. The CDR3 DNA is TGTGCCAGCAGTGTCCGGGAGGGCTACACCTTC.

This clone was counted a single time. The chain carries TRBV24-1 and TRBJ1-5; D ambiguous. The CDR3 runs to 11 residues. Germline V lookup: CDR1 KGHDR, CDR2 SFDVKD. V lost 9 bases and J lost 4, with 6 bases in between. This chain's CDR3 is CATGLNQPQHF. The CDR3 region has the DNA TGTGCCACCGGGTTGAATCAGCCCCAGCATTTT.

This chain connects TRBV30 to TRBJ1-1, with D hard to call. This CDR3 has 13 amino acids. V was cut by 3 bases and J by 0 bases, with 8 bases left in between. Germline V lookup: CDR1 GTSNPN, CDR2 SVGIG (reference sequence). The CDR3 protein is CAWRGYLNTEAFF. The CDR3 DNA sequence: TGTGCCTGGAGGGGATATCTGAACACTGAAGCTTTCTTT. The whole variable domain, filled in from reference TRBV30 and TRBJ1-1, reads SQTIHQWPATLVQPVGSPLSLECTVEGTSNPNLYWYRQAAGRGLQLLFYSVGIGQISSEVPQNLSASRPQDRQFILSSKKLLLSDSGFYLCAWRGYLNTEAFFGQGTRLTVV.

This chain connects TRBV4-1 to TRBJ1-1, with 9 bases aligning to TRBD1. V shed 4 bases and J 7 bases; nucleotides not matched to a gene: 7. This CDR3 has 14 amino acids. The germline gives CDR1 MGHRA, CDR2 YSYEKL. The CDR3 sequence: CASSLRTGENEAFF. The DNA of the CDR3 is TGCGCCAGCAGCCTACGGACAGGGGAGAATGAAGCTTTCTTT.